These 26 T cell receptor beta chains were sequenced from one sample in a study of cytomegalovirus exposure and HLA in healthy donors. The PCR contained 60 Vbeta and 13 Jbeta primers. Profiled with immunoSEQ multiplex PCR; TCRdb holds only in-frame clones, not every one. The sample lists about 160,000 clones, 70% to 80% seen once, with over 1.1% in the top ten. The sequenced sample was PBMCs. The receptors were gathered from a male donor in good health and CMV-seronegative.

The CDR3 DNA reads TGTGCCAGCAGCTCCCCTAGCGGGAGGACAGATGAGCAGTTCTTC. Translating gives CASSSPSGRTDEQFF. The V call is TRBV11-3, the J call TRBJ2-1; TRBD2 matches at 11 bases. The CDR3 runs to 15 residues. Germline CDR1 and CDR2: SGHNT and YENEEA. Trimming took 4 bases from V and 8 from J; bases not matched to a gene: 7.

The chain couples TRBV2 to TRBJ2-3; D is possibly TRBD2 (5 bases). V was trimmed by 7 bases and J by 2 bases, leaving 10 bases between them. Germline V gene lookup returns CDR1 SNHLY and CDR2 FYNNEI. This CDR3 comprises 13 residues. The CDR3 is CASITGITDTQYF. The CDR3 DNA reads as TGTGCCAGCATCACGGGGATCACAGATACGCAGTATTTT. The full variable domain, rest sourced from reference TRBV2 and TRBJ2-3, is EPEVTQTPSHQVTQMGQEVILRCVPISNHLYFYWYRQILGQKVEFLVSFYNNEISEKSEIFDDQFSVERPDGSNFTLKIRSTKLEDSAMYFCASITGITDTQYFGPGTRLTVL.

This sequence joins TRBV5-1 and TRBJ2-3; D might be TRBD1 (5 bases). This CDR3 is built from 14 residues. Deletions cut 0 bases from V and 6 bases from J, with 11 bases between. The V gene's germline CDR1 is SGHRS and CDR2 YFSETQ. CDR3 amino acids: CASSLEGDGDTQYF. The CDR3 nucleotides read TGCGCCAGCAGCTTGGAAGGGGATGGGGATACGCAGTATTTT.

This sequence joins TRBV11-2 and TRBJ2-4, with 8 positions matching TRBD1. CDR1 and CDR2 from the germline V gene are SGHAT and FQNNGV. The CDR3 extends over 14 amino acids. Unmatched junction bases numbered 3, after V lost 2 bases and J lost 6 bases. The CDR3 DNA sequence: TGTGCCAGCAGCTTAACAGGGGGAGGAAACATTCAGTACTTC. It translates to CASSLTGGGNIQYF.

The rearrangement joins TRBV5-1 to TRBJ2-5; the D gene is possibly TRBD1 (5 bases). This CDR3 region has 14 residues. Germline lookup yields CDR1 SGHRS and CDR2 YFSETQ. V shed 2 bases and J shed 5 bases, with 13 bases lying between them. Here the CDR3 reads CASSFGARSETQYF. In DNA form, the CDR3 reads TGCGCCAGCAGCTTTGGGGCCCGTAGTGAGACCCAGTACTTC.

The genes are TRBV4-1 and TRBJ2-3; tentatively, D is TRBD2 (6 bases). The germline V gene has CDR1 MGHRA and CDR2 YSYEKL. V was clipped by 0 bases and J by 2 bases, with 18 bases between them. CDR3 length: 18 residues. CDR3 sequence: CASSQDKGGVGDTDTQYF. In nucleotides, the CDR3 is TGCGCCAGCAGCCAAGATAAGGGCGGGGTCGGAGACACAGATACGCAGTATTTT.

This chain uses TRBV6-1 with TRBJ2-3; perhaps TRBD2 as D (7 bases). V was cut by 6 bases and J by 4 bases, with 17 bases left in between. The length of the CDR3 is 15 residues. Germline V gene sequence: CDR1 MNHNS, CDR2 SASEGT. In DNA, the CDR3 is TGTGCCAGCAGGACCCTGGGGGGGGGCCCAGATACGCAGTATTTT. It translates to CASRTLGGGPDTQYF.

CDR3 region: CASSLPPNYGYTF. The CDR3 region has the DNA TGTGCCAGCAGCCTACCCCCTAACTATGGCTACACCTTC. The chain joins TRBV28 to TRBJ1-2, with D hard to call. Trimming shortened V by 6 bases and J by 0 bases, and 8 bases separated the two germline ends. This CDR3 spans 13 amino acids. CDR1 and CDR2 (germline): MDHEN, SYDVKM.

This chain connects TRBV6-5 to TRBJ1-2, with no clear D. Trimming pared 6 bases from V and 3 bases from J, leaving 17 bases between. The CDR3 consists of 15 residues. Germline V CDR1 and CDR2: MNHEY, SVGAGI. The CDR3, as DNA: TGTGCCAGCAGGATAAAACCCAGTGTGGACTATGGCTACACCTTC. It specifies CASRIKPSVDYGYTF.

The chain joins TRBV27 to TRBJ1-1, with TRBD1 as a possible D gene (5 bases). V lost 1 base, J lost 10 bases, and 13 bases lay in between. Per the germline V gene, CDR1 is MNHEY and CDR2 is SMNVEV (reference sequence). This CDR3 comprises 13 residues. The DNA for the CDR3 is TGTGCCAGCAGTTTATGGCAGGGAGGTGGAGCTTTCTTT. Residues: CASSLWQGGGAFF.

This chain joins TRBV2 and TRBJ2-1; TRBD2 matches at 7 bases. Trimming removed 2 bases from V and 5 bases from J; junction bases left unmatched: 3. The CDR3 runs 14 residues. CDR1 is SNHLY, CDR2 FYNNEI, per germline. The CDR3 reads CASSEPGGDNEQFF. The CDR3 DNA reads TGTGCCAGCAGTGAACCGGGAGGAGACAATGAGCAGTTCTTC.

The chain employs TRBV4-3 and TRBJ2-7; TRBD1 agrees at 10 bases. The germline CDR1 and CDR2 sequences are LGHNA and YSLEER. The CDR3 is 14 amino acids. V trimming: 4 bases; J trimming: 4 bases; junction bases outside the gene matches: 4. The DNA for the CDR3 is TGCGCCAGCAGCCCAGGGACAGGGGCTTACGAGCAGTACTTC. Its translation is CASSPGTGAYEQYF.

V usage is TRBV7-2 and J usage is TRBJ2-5; 8 bases agree with TRBD2. There are 15 residues in the CDR3. Germline V gene data show CDR1 as SGHTA and CDR2 as FQGNSA. J lost 2 bases, V lost 6 bases, and 8 bases had no gene match. The CDR3 DNA reads TGTGCCAGCAGGTATACCGGGACTAGTCAAGAGACCCAGTACTTC. Translation: CASRYTGTSQETQYF.

The chain uses TRBV6-1 and TRBJ1-1; 8 bases match TRBD1. V lost 3 bases to trimming and J lost 3 bases; unmatched junction nucleotides: 3. CDR1 is MNHNS, CDR2 SASEGT, per germline. The CDR3 contains 14 residues. Here the CDR3 reads CASSEAGGYTEAFF. The CDR3 coding sequence is TGTGCCAGCAGTGAGGCAGGGGGCTACACTGAAGCTTTCTTT.

The rearrangement links TRBV7-2 to TRBJ1-5; tentative D call: TRBD1 (5 bases). Deletions cut 4 bases from V and 1 base from J, with 11 bases between. The CDR3 covers 15 residues. The germline V gene has CDR1 SGHTA and CDR2 FQGNSA. CDR3 loop: CASSSRASSNQPQHF. CDR3 coding DNA: TGTGCCAGCAGCTCCAGGGCTTCCAGCAATCAGCCCCAGCATTTT. The complete variable domain, with remaining parts taken from reference TRBV7-2 and TRBJ1-5, reads GAGVSQSPSNKVTEKGKDVELRCDPISGHTALYWYRQSLGQGLEFLIYFQGNSAPDKSGLPSDRFSAERTGGSVSTLTIQRTQQEDSAVYLCASSSRASSNQPQHFGDGTRLSIL.

This sequence joins TRBV6-1 and TRBJ1-5; D is uncertain. Germline values: CDR1 MNHNS, CDR2 SASEGT. This CDR3 has 18 residues. Trimming shortened V by 3 bases and J by 0 bases, and 18 bases separated the two germline ends. The CDR3 region has the DNA TGTGCCAGCAGTGAGGGCACCTTGGTGGGCTATAGCAATCAGCCCCAGCATTTT. This translates into CASSEGTLVGYSNQPQHF.

The genes are TRBV29-1 and TRBJ1-4, with D perhaps matching TRBD1 (5 bases). CDR3 length: 11 amino acids. Germline values: CDR1 SQVTM, CDR2 ANQGSEA. V gave up 4 bases and J gave up 7 bases, with 7 bases separating them. In DNA form, the CDR3 reads TGCAGCGTTGTGGGGGGTGAAAAACTGTTTTTT. Translation gives CSVVGGEKLFF.

In this sample, this clone turned up once. The chain has TRBV5-1 and TRBJ2-5; D perhaps matches TRBD2 (5 bases). From germline, CDR1 is SGHRS and CDR2 YFSETQ. The CDR3 runs to 15 residues. The ends were cut back, 0 bases at V and 5 bases at J, with 14 bases in the middle. CDR3 loop: CASSLGYRTGETQYF. In nucleotides, the CDR3 is TGCGCCAGCAGCTTGGGCTACCGGACGGGGGAGACCCAGTACTTC. The entire variable domain, with the rest obtained from reference TRBV5-1 and TRBJ2-5, is as follows: KAGVTQTPRYLIKTRGQQVTLSCSPISGHRSVSWYQQTPGQGLQFLFEYFSETQRNKGNFPGRFSGRQFSNSRSEMNVSTLELGDSALYLCASSLGYRTGETQYFGPGTRLLVL.

This CDR3 is CASSQGGGEGYEQYF. The CDR3 DNA follows: TGTGCCAGCAGCCAAGGTGGGGGGGAAGGCTACGAGCAGTACTTC. The chain is built from TRBV4-2 and TRBJ2-7, with 7 bases identical to TRBD2. V was clipped by 1 base and J by 3 bases; unmatched bases: 6. The CDR3 loop spans 15 amino acids. Germline loops: CDR1 LGHNA, CDR2 YNFKEQ.

This clone was found once. The chain has TRBV19 and TRBJ1-6; D might be TRBD1 (6 bases). Germline CDR1 reads LNHDA; CDR2 reads SQIVND (reference sequence). Deletions cut 5 bases from V and 8 bases from J, with 19 bases between. This CDR3 comprises 16 residues. The CDR3 DNA reads as TGTGCCAGTAGTTTCCGACAGGCCGCGGGTTATTCACCCCTCCACTTT. It encodes CASSFRQAAGYSPLHF.

The chain links TRBV10-3 to TRBJ2-5; 8 bases align to TRBD1. V shed 6 bases, J shed 1 base, and the junction held 4 bases outside the gene matches. The CDR3 loop spans 14 amino acids. In germline, CDR1 is ENHRY, CDR2 SYGVKD. The CDR3 protein is CAIRQTGAQETQYF. As DNA, the CDR3 is TGTGCCATCAGGCAGACAGGGGCCCAAGAGACCCAGTACTTC.

The table lists this clone with a count of one. This chain joins TRBV19 and TRBJ2-1, with 8 positions matching TRBD1. The CDR3 has 14 residues. With 6 bases clipped from V and 2 bases from J, the junction kept 3 bases outside the gene matches. Looked up from germline, CDR1 is LNHDA and CDR2 is SQIVND (reference sequence). The CDR3, as DNA: TGTGCCAGTAGAACAGGGGGGACCTACAATGAGCAGTTCTTC. It codes for CASRTGGTYNEQFF.

CDR3 nucleotides: TGTGCCAGCAGCAACAGGGGGCGCTTAAGGGGCACTGAAGCTTTCTTT. Encoded protein: CASSNRGRLRGTEAFF. The chain uses TRBV5-4 and TRBJ1-1; TRBD1 matches at 9 bases. The CDR3 loop spans 16 amino acids. The V and J ends lost 4 bases and 4 bases, in that order; junction bases with no gene match: 11. CDR1 and CDR2 (germline): SGHNT, YYREEE (reference sequence).

V usage is TRBV30 and J usage is TRBJ1-1; D perhaps matches TRBD1 (5 bases). CDR1 and CDR2 from the germline V gene are GTSNPN and SVGIG (reference sequence). This CDR3 has 14 residues. Trimming removed 3 bases at V and 3 bases at J, with 14 bases between. The CDR3 nucleotides are TGTGCCTGGAGGGCAGGGATTCCCTACACTGAAGCTTTCTTT. Translation: CAWRAGIPYTEAFF.

The chain couples TRBV12-2 to TRBJ2-2; the DNA was not compared with TRBD2, the D call given in the table. TRBV12-2 is recorded as a pseudogene. This CDR3 contains 16 residues. The chain's CDR3 is CASRLGISVLAGELFF. The CDR3 DNA is TGTGCAAGTCGCTTAGGCATTAGCGTATTGGCCGGGGAGCTGTTTTTT.

This chain links TRBV18 with TRBJ1-6, with unresolved D. V was pared by 8 bases and J by 10 bases, with 12 bases between. Germline CDR1 reads KGHSH; CDR2 reads LQKENI. The CDR3 is 12 amino acids. The CDR3 sequence is CASGEVESPLHF. Here the CDR3 DNA reads TGTGCCAGCGGAGAAGTAGAATCACCCCTCCACTTT.